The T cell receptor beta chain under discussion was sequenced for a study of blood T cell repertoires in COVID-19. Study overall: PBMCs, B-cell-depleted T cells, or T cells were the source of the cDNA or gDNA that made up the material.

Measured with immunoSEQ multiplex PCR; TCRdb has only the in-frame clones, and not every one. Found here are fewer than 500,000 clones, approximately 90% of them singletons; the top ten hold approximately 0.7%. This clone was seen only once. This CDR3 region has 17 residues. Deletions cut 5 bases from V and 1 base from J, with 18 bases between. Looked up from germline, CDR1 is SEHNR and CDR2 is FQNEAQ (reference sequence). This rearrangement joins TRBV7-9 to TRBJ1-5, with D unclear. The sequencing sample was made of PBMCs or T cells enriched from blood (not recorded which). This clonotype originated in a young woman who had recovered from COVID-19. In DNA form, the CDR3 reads TGTGCCAGCAGCCCCTTATTAGCGGTGGGGAGCAATCAGCCCCAGCATTTT. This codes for CASSPLLAVGSNQPQHF. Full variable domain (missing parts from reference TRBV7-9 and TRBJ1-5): DTGVSQNPRHKITKRGQNVTFRCDPISEHNRLYWYRQTLGQGPEFLTYFQNEAQLEKSRLLSDRFSAERPKGSFSTLEIQRTEQGDSAMYLCASSPLLAVGSNQPQHFGDGTRLSIL.